The clone carrying this T cell receptor beta chain was detected many times. A second 7 to 11 cycle PCR used barcoded and J-beta primers. Per sample, CDR3-containing paired-end reads numbered at least 3 million. In TCRdb, the 5' RACE reads were re-called with MiXCR into one record per CDR3 protein. The sample shows roughly 1,500,000 distinct CDR3 sequences, roughly 30% of them seen only once. This sample was taken from a study of blood T cells in healthy people across ages. Study as a whole: Template switching captured about one barcoded beta molecule per two T cells.

Germline loops: CDR1 SGHTA, CDR2 FQGNSA. Trimming pared 2 bases from V and 3 bases from J, leaving 11 bases between. The CDR3 consists of 15 residues. Peripheral blood was drawn, around 9.3 milliliters per donor. The specimen sequenced was blood. This receptor was taken from a woman aged 25 to 39 in good health. The gene calls are TRBV7-2 and TRBJ2-1; possibly TRBD1 for D (6 bases). CDR3 amino acids: CASSLTRGFYNEQFF. In DNA, the CDR3 is TGTGCCAGCAGCTTAACCAGGGGATTCTACAATGAGCAGTTCTTC. Drawing the rest from reference TRBV7-2 and TRBJ2-1, the complete variable domain is GAGVSQSPSNKVTEKGKDVELRCDPISGHTALYWYRQSLGQGLEFLIYFQGNSAPDKSGLPSDRFSAERTGGSVSTLTIQRTQQEDSAVYLCASSLTRGFYNEQFFGPGTRLTVL.